The rows below give T cell receptor beta chains drawn from one sample of a study of blood T cell repertoires in COVID-19. Generated by immunoSEQ multiplex PCR, the TCRdb table keeps only in-frame clones and is missing some. The data contain 120,000 or so clones, around 81% of them singletons. The specimen was peripheral blood. Receptor source: a man between 60 and 70 years old with acute or convalescent COVID-19. The CDR3 runs from the conserved cysteine through the conserved F or W. A D gene is named only where the DNA matches it firmly. A clone size is listed for some rows: how often the clone was seen (once, few, many), or a class if it is expanded.

>TRBV7-6|NA|NA|TRBJ2-3
CASSPRPVGDTQYF
TGTGCCAGCAGCCCCAGGCCCGTGGGAGATACGCAGTATTTT
>TRBV5-1|NA|NA|TRBJ1-2
CASSLSGVRYGYTF
TGCGCCAGCAGCTTGTCGGGGGTAAGATATGGCTACACCTTC
>TRBV24-1|NA|NA|TRBJ1-5
CATSDFWPGSPQHF
TGTGCCACCAGTGATTTTTGGCCGGGTAGTCCCCAGCATTTT
>TRBV11-2|NA|NA|TRBJ2-3
CASGAVQGTDTQYF
TGTGCCAGTGGGGCGGTTCAGGGCACAGATACGCAGTATTTT
>TRBV2|NA|NA|TRBJ1-1
CASRGQANTEAFF
TGTGCCAGCAGGGGGCAAGCGAACACTGAAGCTTTCTTT
>TRBV4-2|NA|TRBD2|TRBJ2-5
CASSQGSSGSGETQYF
TGTGCCAGCAGCCAAGGTTCTAGCGGGAGTGGGGAGACCCAGTACTTC
>TRBV2|NA|TRBD1|TRBJ2-7
CASSRSAGGSYEQYF
TGTGCCAGCAGTCGATCGGCAGGGGGCTCCTACGAGCAGTACTTC
>TRBV11-2|few|TRBD1|TRBJ2-3
CASSLRWGQGVGTDTQYF
TGTGCCAGCAGCTTAAGATGGGGACAGGGGGTGGGGACAGATACGCAGTATTTT
>TRBV7-9|NA|TRBD2|TRBJ2-1
CASSLGGLAGPLGDEQFF
TGTGCCAGCAGCTTAGGGGGGCTAGCGGGACCCCTGGGGGATGAGCAGTTCTTC
>TRBV30|NA|TRBD1|TRBJ1-6
CAWSMAGGNSPLHF
TGTGCCTGGAGTATGGCAGGGGGAAATTCACCCCTCCACTTT
>TRBV5-4|NA|NA|TRBJ1-4
CASSLGRSDEKLFF
TGTGCCAGCAGCTTGGGGCGGTCGGATGAAAAACTGTTTTTT
>TRBV5-1|once|TRBD2|TRBJ2-1
CASSSLAGEDEQFF
TGCGCCAGCAGCTCGTTAGCGGGAGAGGATGAGCAGTTCTTC
>TRBV27|NA|TRBD1|TRBJ1-2
CASSFGQGAYGYTF
TGTGCCAGCAGTTTTGGGCAGGGGGCCTATGGCTACACCTTC
>TRBV4-1|NA|TRBD1|TRBJ1-4
CASSLNRGGGEKLFF
TGCGCCAGCAGCCTTAACAGAGGGGGCGGAGAAAAACTGTTTTTT
>TRBV6-5|NA|NA|TRBJ1-2
CASSTSRSGNYGYTF
TGTGCCAGCAGCACTTCACGGTCGGGGAACTATGGCTACACCTTC
>TRBV2|NA|TRBD1|TRBJ1-2
CASSRDRDSGGYTF
TGTGCCAGCAGCCGGGACAGGGATTCGGGCGGCTACACCTTC
>TRBV24-1|NA|NA|TRBJ1-4
CATSDSDSTNEKLFF
TGTGCCACCAGTGATTCAGATTCAACTAATGAAAAACTGTTTTTT
>TRBV28|NA|NA|TRBJ2-3
CASSSPDSTSTDTQYF
TGTGCCAGCAGCTCACCGGACAGTACTAGCACAGATACGCAGTATTTT
>TRBV28|NA|TRBD2|TRBJ2-7
CASSLSPSGSPPTLQYF
TGTGCCAGCAGTTTATCCCCTAGCGGGAGCCCACCTACGCTGCAGTACTTC
>TRBV27|NA|NA|TRBJ1-1
CASSFGRSSRGTEAFF
TGTGCCAGCAGTTTCGGGAGGTCAAGTCGAGGGACTGAAGCTTTCTTT
>TRBV24-1|NA|TRBD1|TRBJ1-4
CATSDSTGSGEKLFF
TGTGCCACCAGTGACTCGACAGGGTCGGGTGAAAAACTGTTTTTT
>TRBV7-8|NA|TRBD2|TRBJ2-1
CASSLRNLAAYNEQFF
TGTGCCAGCAGCCTAAGAAACCTAGCGGCCTACAATGAGCAGTTCTTC
>TRBV6-5|NA|TRBD1|TRBJ2-1
CAIRDSPYNEQFF
TGTGCCATAAGGGACAGTCCCTACAATGAGCAGTTCTTC
>TRBV27|NA|NA|TRBJ2-7
CASSLSPYTYEQYF
TGTGCCAGCAGTTTATCTCCGTACACCTACGAGCAGTACTTC
>TRBV7-2|NA|NA|TRBJ1-2
CASSRDSYGYTF
TGTGCCAGCAGCCGCGACAGCTATGGCTACACCTTC
>TRBV10-3|NA|NA|TRBJ1-2
CAISNRVVREGYTF
TGTGCCATCAGTAACAGGGTGGTGAGGGAAGGCTACACCTTC
>TRBV19|NA|NA|TRBJ2-1
CASTPGSASNEQFF
TGTGCCAGTACACCGGGGAGTGCCAGCAATGAGCAGTTCTTC
>TRBV28|NA|TRBD1|TRBJ1-5
CASRVGQGGLYQPQHF
TGTGCCAGCAGAGTGGGACAGGGAGGGCTCTATCAGCCCCAGCATTTT
>TRBV27|NA|TRBD2|TRBJ2-7
CASSLRSGMSSYEQYF
TGTGCCAGCAGTTTAAGGAGCGGGATGAGCTCCTACGAGCAGTACTTC
>TRBV10-3|NA|TRBD2|TRBJ2-1
CAIRRGLAGDNEQFF
TGTGCCATCAGGCGGGGACTAGCGGGAGACAATGAGCAGTTCTTC
>TRBV15|NA|NA|TRBJ2-7
CATSRSIGGYDEQYF
TGTGCCACCAGCAGATCAATAGGAGGGTATGACGAGCAGTACTTC
>TRBV7-6|few|NA|TRBJ2-2
CASSLGTQSSRGELFF
TGTGCCAGCAGCTTGGGGACACAGAGTTCCCGCGGGGAGCTGTTTTTT
>TRBV11-3|NA|NA|TRBJ1-2
CASSFLRFVGGYGYTF
TGTGCCAGCAGTTTCCTTAGGTTCGTGGGAGGCTATGGCTACACCTTC
>TRBV3-1/TRBV3-2|NA|NA|TRBJ2-5
CASSQVFSGGVGTQYF
TGTGCCAGCAGCCAAGTTTTTTCAGGCGGGGTTGGGACCCAGTACTTC
>TRBV5-1|NA|NA|TRBJ2-1
CASSLEGGPGNEQFF
TGCGCCAGCAGCTTGGAAGGAGGGCCGGGTAATGAGCAGTTCTTC
>TRBV27|NA|NA|TRBJ2-2
CASTVQGPGELFF
TGTGCCAGCACCGTCCAGGGTCCCGGGGAGCTGTTTTTT
>TRBV30|NA|NA|TRBJ1-1
CALSRMNTEAFF
TGTGCCCTATCGAGAATGAACACTGAAGCTTTCTTT
>TRBV5-1|NA|TRBD1|TRBJ1-1
CASSSGTGALNTEAFF
TGCGCCAGCAGCTCCGGGACAGGGGCGCTAAACACTGAAGCTTTCTTT
>TRBV11-1|NA|TRBD2|TRBJ2-3
CASSLGLAASTDTQYF
TGTGCCAGCAGCTTAGGACTAGCGGCCTCCACAGATACGCAGTATTTT
>TRBV20-1|NA|NA|TRBJ1-5
CSASGSAQPQHF
TGCAGTGCTAGTGGGAGTGCTCAGCCCCAGCATTTT
>TRBV4-2|NA|NA|TRBJ1-6
CASSQDQLRSRASPLHF
TGTGCCAGCAGCCAAGATCAACTTCGGTCCCGAGCTTCACCCCTCCACTTT
>TRBV9|NA|NA|TRBJ2-1
CASSVVPSWSYNEQFF
TGTGCCAGCAGCGTAGTGCCTAGCTGGTCCTACAATGAGCAGTTCTTC
>TRBV29-1|NA|NA|TRBJ2-1
CSVGYGGNEQFF
TGCAGCGTTGGGTATGGAGGGAATGAGCAGTTCTTC
>TRBV7-9|NA|NA|TRBJ2-7
CASSFDSYYEQYF
TGTGCCAGCAGCTTTGACAGCTACTACGAGCAGTACTTC
>TRBV2|NA|TRBD1|TRBJ2-2
CASSVTGGLNTGELFF
TGTGCCAGCAGCGTGACAGGGGGCCTGAACACCGGGGAGCTGTTTTTT
>TRBV30|NA|NA|TRBJ1-6
CAWSVRGLANSPLHF
TGTGCCTGGAGTGTACGGGGGTTAGCGAATTCACCCCTCCACTTT
>TRBV30|NA|NA|TRBJ1-2
CAWTGSHGYTF
TGTGCCTGGACAGGGTCCCATGGCTACACCTTC
>TRBV19|NA|TRBD1|TRBJ1-1
CASSLDRGTGGRRNTEAFF
TGTGCCAGTAGTCTAGACCGAGGGACAGGGGGAAGGCGGAACACTGAAGCTTTCTTT
>TRBV10-2|NA|TRBD2|TRBJ2-7
CASTPLGEGNEQYF
TGCGCCAGCACCCCGCTTGGGGAGGGTAACGAGCAGTACTTC
>TRBV11-2|NA|TRBD1|TRBJ1-6
CASSSQWGDRLPPSPLHF
TGTGCCAGCAGCTCCCAATGGGGGGACAGGCTCCCTCCTTCACCCCTCCACTTT
>TRBV3-1/TRBV3-2|NA|NA|TRBJ1-2
CASSQEGRGDTF
TGTGCCAGCAGCCAAGAGGGCAGGGGAGACACCTTC
>TRBV10-2|NA|NA|TRBJ1-2
CASSGQGWDYGYTF
TGCGCCAGCAGTGGTCAGGGTTGGGACTATGGCTACACCTTC
>TRBV11-2|NA|NA|TRBJ1-2
CASSLVGRVYGYTF
TGTGCCAGCAGCTTAGTAGGCAGGGTTTATGGCTACACCTTC
>TRBV3-1/TRBV3-2|NA|NA|TRBJ1-1
CASSFSHMNTEAFF
TGTGCCAGCAGCTTCAGTCATATGAACACTGAAGCTTTCTTT
>TRBV7-3|NA|NA|TRBJ2-7
CASRSSREGEQYF
TGTGCCAGCAGGTCCAGTCGCGAGGGCGAGCAGTACTTC